These 29 T cell receptor beta chains were sequenced from one sample in a study of T cells in Graves' hyperthyroidism and ophthalmopathy. RNA transcripts provided the source from which TCR beta CDR3 regions were amplified. In the first-round RT-PCR of the TCR CDR3, the HTBI primer set was used. TCRdb re-called the multiplex PCR reads with MiXCR, one entry per CDR3 protein. Of 600,000 or so distinct CDR3 sequences detected, about 14% appear once; the ten largest clones hold about 12%. Sequencing used blood. All receptors come from a woman between 50 and 59 years old with Graves' ophthalmopathy.

This clonotype appeared many times. The chain uses TRBV2 and TRBJ2-5, with 10 bases matching TRBD2. The J segment lost 1 base and the V segment lost 5 bases, leaving 4 bases of the junction unmatched. Germline V gene sequence: CDR1 SNHLY, CDR2 FYNNEI. CDR3 size: 15 residues. The CDR3 here is CASSYRLAGQETQYF. DNA for the CDR3: TGTGCCAGCAGTTACAGACTAGCGGGCCAAGAGACCCAGTACTTC.

This clonotype was detected many times. The rearrangement joins TRBV5-8 to TRBJ2-5, with 14 positions matching TRBD2. The CDR3 covers 17 residues. V lost 5 bases, J lost 4 bases, and 10 bases stayed unmatched. The germline V gene encodes CDR1 SGHTS and CDR2 YDEGEE. CDR3: CASSPDPGTSGRETQYF. In nucleotides, the CDR3 is TGTGCCAGCAGTCCGGACCCAGGGACTAGCGGGAGAGAGACCCAGTACTTC.

This clonotype was detected ten times or more. The chain couples TRBV29-1 to TRBJ2-5, with 9 bases aligning to TRBD1. Trimming took 4 bases from V and 0 from J; bases not matched to a gene: 15. CDR1 and CDR2 (germline): SQVTM, ANQGSEA. The CDR3 has 18 amino acids. The CDR3 reads CSVAAGTGFGNYQETQYF. The CDR3 nucleotides are TGCAGCGTTGCGGCCGGGACAGGGTTTGGGAATTACCAAGAGACCCAGTACTTC.

Ten or more counts support this clonotype. The chain recombines TRBV7-2 with TRBJ1-2, with D possibly being TRBD1 (5 bases). Looked up from germline, CDR1 is SGHTA and CDR2 is FQGNSA. Trimming shortened V by 1 base and J by 4 bases, and 10 bases separated the two germline ends. This CDR3 region has 14 residues. CDR3 region: CASSLVRGGYGYTF. DNA for the CDR3: TGTGCCAGCAGCTTAGTTCGCGGGGGCTATGGCTACACCTTC.

The gene calls are TRBV10-3 and TRBJ2-3; 8 bases are shared with TRBD1. The CDR3 totals 13 residues. The V gene end was trimmed by 7 bases and the J gene end by 7 bases; junction bases not matched to a gene: 7. The germline V gene encodes CDR1 ENHRY and CDR2 SYGVKD. The CDR3 sequence: CAINLDREYTQYF. The CDR3 coding sequence is TGTGCCATCAACCTGGACAGGGAATATACGCAGTATTTT.

The gene calls are TRBV9 and TRBJ1-4; D ambiguous. The CDR3 loop spans 14 amino acids. Trimming took 3 bases from V and 0 from J, leaving 6 bases between them. In germline, CDR1 is SGDLS, CDR2 YYNGEE. CDR3 coding DNA: TGTGCCAGCAGCGCAACAGCAACTAATGAAAAACTGTTTTTT. Its protein product is CASSATATNEKLFF.

The sample holds many counts of this clonotype. The rearrangement uses TRBV5-1 and TRBJ2-1; 9 bases map to TRBD2. V lost 3 bases, J lost 2 bases, and 6 bases stayed unmatched. CDR1 is SGHRS and CDR2 is YFSETQ in the germline V gene. There are 16 residues in the CDR3. Written as DNA, the CDR3 is TGCGCCAGCAGCTCCCAGACTAGCGGTACCTACAATGAGCAGTTCTTC. It specifies CASSSQTSGTYNEQFF.

This clonotype was found a few times. The rearrangement uses TRBV5-1 and TRBJ2-1, with a weak D call TRBD2 (5 bases). CDR3 length: 14 residues. Looked up from germline, CDR1 is SGHRS and CDR2 is YFSETQ. V dropped 5 bases and J dropped 8 bases, with 17 bases sitting between them. CDR3 nucleotide sequence: TGCGCCAGCAGACCTCGAGGGAGTCAAGATGAGCAGTTCTTC. Protein: CASRPRGSQDEQFF.

There are a few counts of this clonotype. Since a much larger clone is just one base distant, this may be a read error. J is TRBJ1-2 and V is TRBV5-6; D perhaps matches TRBD1 (5 bases). The CDR3 loop spans 14 amino acids. Germline loops: CDR1 SGHDT, CDR2 YYEEEE. The CDR3 DNA sequence: TGTACCAGCAGCTGGGGACTGAACGTCTATGGCTACACCTTC. The encoded protein is CTSSWGLNVYGYTF.

With respect to this clonotype: A much larger clone differs by one base, so this may be a read error. This sequence joins TRBV7-2 and TRBJ2-1, with 7 bases matching TRBD2. The CDR3 is 16 amino acids. CDR1 is SGHTA, CDR2 FQGNSA, per germline. The CDR3 DNA is TGTGCCAGCAGCTTAGTTCGAGCGGGATCCTACAATGGGCAGTTCTTC. This gives the protein CASSLVRAGSYNGQFF.

This clonotype was picked up many times. The rearrangement links TRBV20-1 to TRBJ2-1; tentatively, D is TRBD2 (6 bases). The germline gives CDR1 DFQATT, CDR2 SNEGSKA (reference sequence). The CDR3 loop spans 14 amino acids. Between the trimmed V and J ends, which lost 0 bases and 4 bases, there was a span of 10 bases. The CDR3 reads CSARDRRGYNEQFF. As DNA, the CDR3 is TGCAGTGCTAGAGATCGGCGGGGATACAATGAGCAGTTCTTC.

This clonotype was seen repeatedly, ten times or more. The chain employs TRBV28 and TRBJ2-5; D is unresolved. CDR1 MDHEN and CDR2 SYDVKM come from the germline V gene. This CDR3 has 14 amino acids. Trimming left V 6 bases short and J 4 bases short, with 15 bases between. CDR3 sequence: CASSSPGGRETQYF. DNA for the CDR3: TGTGCCAGCAGCTCCCCTGGTGGTAGAGAGACCCAGTACTTC.

There are many counts of this clonotype. The rearrangement uses TRBV7-2 and TRBJ2-5, with D unresolved. The CDR3 has 15 residues. Trimming cost V 6 bases and J 5 bases, with 19 bases left between them. From germline, CDR1 is SGHTA and CDR2 FQGNSA. As DNA, the CDR3 is TGTGCCAGCAGTCGTACCGGGTCCTTGGGGGAGACCCAGTACTTC. It encodes CASSRTGSLGETQYF.

In this sample, this clonotype turned up a few times. The chain carries TRBV30 and TRBJ2-2; the D gene is possibly TRBD2 (6 bases). Trimming took off 0 bases at V and 6 bases at J, with 14 bases between the two ends. The CDR3 has 15 amino acids. CDR1 GTSNPN and CDR2 SVGIG come from the germline V gene (reference sequence). The CDR3 DNA is TGTGCCTGGAGTGTACTCGGGGGTTTAGCCGGGGAGCTGTTTTTT. It yields the protein CAWSVLGGLAGELFF.

V is TRBV4-3 and J is TRBJ1-2; TRBD1 might be the D (6 bases). CDR1 LGHNA and CDR2 YSLEER come from the germline V gene. This CDR3 comprises 15 residues. V was pared by 1 base and J by 0 bases, with 9 bases between. As DNA, the CDR3 is TGCGCCAGCAGCCAAGCGGACAGAGCTAACTATGGCTACACCTTC. Encoded protein: CASSQADRANYGYTF.

This clonotype was recorded many times. The chain links TRBV7-2 to TRBJ2-3; D is uncertain. The CDR3 covers 15 residues. Germline CDR1 SGHTA, CDR2 FQGNSA. V lost 1 base, J lost 3 bases, and 11 bases lay in between. CDR3 sequence reads: CASSLGVGLTDTQYF. In DNA, the CDR3 is TGTGCCAGCAGCTTAGGAGTAGGTTTGACAGATACGCAGTATTTT.

This clonotype was counted at least ten times. The J gene is TRBJ1-5, the V gene TRBV6-2 or TRBV6-3; D may be TRBD1 (6 bases). The CDR3 length is 17 residues. Germline loops: CDR1 MNHEY, CDR2 SVGEGT. Trimming took off 0 bases at V and 2 bases at J, with 14 bases between the two ends. The CDR3 nucleotides are TGTGCCAGCAGTTACTCCAGGCAGGGGAGGCGCAATCAGCCCCAGCATTTT. Its translation is CASSYSRQGRRNQPQHF.

V usage is TRBV7-9 and J usage is TRBJ2-7, with D possibly being TRBD2 (7 bases). The CDR3 is 15 amino acids. V lost 3 bases and J lost 0, with 12 bases in between. Germline CDR1 is SEHNR and CDR2 is FQNEAQ (reference sequence). CDR3 sequence (DNA): TGTGCCAGCAGCTTCGGGGGGCTCCACTCCTACGAGCAGTACTTC. Its translation: CASSFGGLHSYEQYF.

CDR3 loop: CASSLHRSGNTIYF. In DNA, the CDR3 is TGTGCCAGCAGTTTGCATCGCTCTGGAAACACCATATATTTT. The rearrangement joins TRBV27 to TRBJ1-3; D remains unclear. Germline CDR1 is MNHEY and CDR2 is SMNVEV (reference sequence). Trimming took 3 bases from V and 0 from J, leaving 6 bases between them. This CDR3 has 14 residues.

Many counts were recorded for this clonotype. This chain joins TRBV28 and TRBJ2-2; D might be TRBD2 (5 bases). The CDR3 consists of 13 residues. V was trimmed by 3 bases and J by 8 bases, leaving 10 bases between them. Germline CDR1 MDHEN, CDR2 SYDVKM. The CDR3 sequence is CASSFPGTGELFF. CDR3 nucleotide sequence: TGTGCCAGCAGTTTCCCGGGAACGGGGGAGCTGTTTTTT. Full variable domain (missing parts from reference TRBV28 and TRBJ2-2): DVKVTQSSRYLVKRTGEKVFLECVQDMDHENMFWYRQDPGLGLRLIYFSYDVKMKEKGDIPEGYSVSREKKERFSLILESASTNQTSMYLCASSFPGTGELFFGEGSRLTVL.

The chain uses TRBV4-2 and TRBJ2-1; D uncertain. The germline gives CDR1 LGHNA, CDR2 YNFKEQ. This CDR3 contains 15 residues. V lost 0 bases and J lost 3, with 9 bases in between. CDR3 in amino acids: CASSQDLESYNEQFF. In DNA, the CDR3 is TGTGCCAGCAGCCAAGATCTGGAGAGCTACAATGAGCAGTTCTTC.

Only a few counts were recorded for this clonotype. The CDR3 is CASKIGQMNTEAFF. As DNA, the CDR3 is TGTGCCAGCAAAATCGGACAGATGAACACTGAAGCTTTCTTT. This sequence joins TRBV6-2 or TRBV6-3 and TRBJ1-1; D may be TRBD1 (6 bases). Per the germline V gene, CDR1 is MNHEY and CDR2 is SVGEGT. Trimming cost V 7 bases and J 0 bases, with 12 bases left between them. The CDR3 totals 14 residues.

The V call is TRBV4-2, the J call TRBJ2-1; perhaps D is TRBD1 or TRBD2 (6 bases each). This CDR3 contains 16 residues. Germline CDR1 reads LGHNA; CDR2 reads YNFKEQ. V lost 0 bases, J lost 7 bases, and 16 bases lay in between. DNA of the CDR3: TGTGCCAGCAGCCAAGAGGGGGGCTGGGGCCTGAATGAGCAGTTCTTC. Its protein product is CASSQEGGWGLNEQFF.

This clonotype came up many times. V gene TRBV20-1 combines with J gene TRBJ2-7, with 9 bases fitting TRBD1. This CDR3 has 13 residues. The ends lost 6 bases at V and 0 bases at J; junction bases unmatched: 3. The germline CDR1 and CDR2 sequences are DFQATT and SNEGSKA (reference sequence). The CDR3 DNA reads as TGCAGTGCCAGGACAGGGGACTCCTACGAGCAGTACTTC. This gives the protein CSARTGDSYEQYF.

Of note for this clonotype: A single base separates this from a much larger clone, so it may be a read error. The chain has TRBV20-1 and TRBJ2-1; 13 nucleotides line up with TRBD2. With 6 bases clipped from V and 7 bases from J, the junction kept 6 bases outside the gene matches. The CDR3 is 14 amino acids. In germline, CDR1 is DFQATT, CDR2 SNEGSKA (reference sequence). CDR3 amino acids: CSAPTSGGLNEQFF. In DNA form, the CDR3 reads TGCAGTGCCCCGACTAGCGGGGGGTTAAATGAGCAGTTCTTC.

This clonotype was seen at least ten times. This chain joins TRBV20-1 and TRBJ2-7; 10 nucleotides align to TRBD2. This CDR3 region has 15 residues. J was trimmed by 0 bases and V by 4 bases; bases with no gene match: 6. In germline, CDR1 is DFQATT, CDR2 SNEGSKA (reference sequence). CDR3 bases: TGCAGTGCTATACATAGCGGGAGGACCTCCTACGAGCAGTACTTC. Amino acids: CSAIHSGRTSYEQYF.

This clonotype was found many times. The genes are TRBV7-9 and TRBJ2-7; maybe TRBD2 (7 bases). Looked up from germline, CDR1 is SEHNR and CDR2 is FQNEAQ (reference sequence). V lost 5 bases and J lost 0, with 20 bases in between. This CDR3 comprises 17 residues. This CDR3 is CASSRGGSRLSSYEQYF. The DNA of the CDR3 is TGTGCCAGCAGCAGGGGGGGGAGTCGCCTGAGCTCCTACGAGCAGTACTTC.

V gene TRBV9 combines with J gene TRBJ2-2; no clear D. Trimming removed 1 base at V and 5 bases at J, with 6 bases between. CDR1 and CDR2 from the germline V gene are SGDLS and YYNGEE. This CDR3 region has 13 residues. The CDR3 loop reads CASSVKLTGELFF. The CDR3 nucleotides read TGTGCCAGCAGCGTAAAGTTGACCGGGGAGCTGTTTTTT.

This clonotype appeared many times. The chain joins TRBV7-9 to TRBJ2-2; D is uncertain. The ends were cut back, 2 bases at V and 4 bases at J, with 11 bases in the middle. This CDR3 has 15 residues. The germline V gene encodes CDR1 SEHNR and CDR2 FQNEAQ (reference sequence). The DNA of the CDR3 is TGTGCCAGCAGCTTACAAGCGATGGGCACCGGGGAGCTGTTTTTT. It translates to CASSLQAMGTGELFF.